A selection of T cell receptor beta chains follows, all from one sample in a study of cytomegalovirus exposure and HLA in healthy donors. The assay was immunoSEQ multiplex PCR, and TCRdb's table has in-frame clones only and misses some. The data hold about 150,000 clones, with approximately 80% observed a single time. The sample comprised PBMCs. These receptors were taken from a woman in her thirties or forties in good health and CMV-seropositive. The CDR3 runs from the conserved cysteine through the conserved F or W. Fields, in order: clone size, V gene, D gene, J gene, CDR3 DNA, CDR3 protein. D genes are given only for firm matches. Expanded clones get a size class; other rows say once, few or many, or leave the size out.

abundance: NA; v_gene: TRBV18; d_gene: NA; j_gene: TRBJ1-2; CDR3nt: TGTGCCAGCTCCCCTGCGGGGGGGAGCTATGGCTACACCTTC; CDR3aa: CASSPAGGSYGYTF
abundance: NA; v_gene: TRBV19; d_gene: NA; j_gene: TRBJ2-5; CDR3nt: TGTGCCAGTAGTATACGGGGGGAGACCCAGTACTTC; CDR3aa: CASSIRGETQYF
abundance: NA; v_gene: TRBV2; d_gene: NA; j_gene: TRBJ2-5; CDR3nt: TGTGCCAGCAGTCCAGGGGCTCCGGGAAAGACCCAGTACTTC; CDR3aa: CASSPGAPGKTQYF
abundance: once; v_gene: TRBV11-2; d_gene: TRBD2; j_gene: TRBJ2-1; CDR3nt: TGTGCCAGCAGCTTCGGCGGGGGGGTTAATGAGCAGTTCTTC; CDR3aa: CASSFGGGVNEQFF
abundance: NA; v_gene: TRBV27; d_gene: NA; j_gene: TRBJ2-1; CDR3nt: TGTGCCAGCAGGTCCCAGTCCCCCTACAATGAGCAGTTCTTC; CDR3aa: CASRSQSPYNEQFF
abundance: NA; v_gene: TRBV4-2; d_gene: NA; j_gene: TRBJ1-1; CDR3nt: TGTGCCAGCAGCCAAGCGGGACACATGAACACTGAAGCTTTCTTT; CDR3aa: CASSQAGHMNTEAFF
abundance: NA; v_gene: TRBV7-2; d_gene: TRBD2; j_gene: TRBJ2-5; CDR3nt: TGTGCCAGCAGCCTAGCGGGGGCCAAGGAGACCCAGTACTTC; CDR3aa: CASSLAGAKETQYF
abundance: once; v_gene: TRBV6-1; d_gene: NA; j_gene: TRBJ1-1; CDR3nt: TGTGCCAGCACCCCCGTGGGGAGGGACACTGAAGCTTTCTTT; CDR3aa: CASTPVGRDTEAFF
abundance: NA; v_gene: TRBV19; d_gene: TRBD1; j_gene: TRBJ1-6; CDR3nt: TGTGCCAGTAGTTCCCGGACAGGGGGTGCGGATAATTCACCCCTCCACTTT; CDR3aa: CASSSRTGGADNSPLHF
abundance: once; v_gene: TRBV27; d_gene: NA; j_gene: TRBJ2-3; CDR3nt: TGTGCCAGCAGTTTTATGGGGGCAGGGTCAGATACGCAGTATTTT; CDR3aa: CASSFMGAGSDTQYF
abundance: NA; v_gene: TRBV6-1; d_gene: TRBD2; j_gene: TRBJ2-3; CDR3nt: TGTGCCAGCAGTGGGAGAAGCGGGAGGGCCACTGGCACAGATACGCAGTATTTT; CDR3aa: CASSGRSGRATGTDTQYF
abundance: once; v_gene: TRBV28; d_gene: TRBD1; j_gene: TRBJ2-5; CDR3nt: TGTGCCAGCAGTGGGCGGACAGGGGGCTTTGAGACCCAGTACTTC; CDR3aa: CASSGRTGGFETQYF
abundance: NA; v_gene: TRBV7-6; d_gene: TRBD1; j_gene: TRBJ2-1; CDR3nt: TGTGCCACCCGGACAGGGAACAATGAGCAGTTCTTC; CDR3aa: CATRTGNNEQFF
abundance: NA; v_gene: TRBV7-9; d_gene: NA; j_gene: TRBJ1-1; CDR3nt: TGTTCCAGCAGCCCGGGTGGAGGATCTGAAGCTTTCTTT; CDR3aa: CSSSPGGGSEAFF
abundance: NA; v_gene: TRBV7-6; d_gene: NA; j_gene: TRBJ1-1; CDR3nt: TGTGCCAGCAGCTTGTCGGCAGGGATAAACGAAGCTTTCTTT; CDR3aa: CASSLSAGINEAFF
abundance: once; v_gene: TRBV5-1; d_gene: NA; j_gene: TRBJ1-2; CDR3nt: TGCGCCAGCAGCTTGGAAGGGGGGGGGACTTATGGCTACACCTTC; CDR3aa: CASSLEGGGTYGYTF
abundance: NA; v_gene: TRBV7-9; d_gene: NA; j_gene: TRBJ1-2; CDR3nt: TGTGCCAGCACCACTGGGGGGGAGAACTATGGCTACACCTTC; CDR3aa: CASTTGGENYGYTF
abundance: NA; v_gene: TRBV9; d_gene: NA; j_gene: TRBJ2-5; CDR3nt: TGTGCCAGCAGCGTAGATGGGGACACTCAAGAGACCCAGTACTTC; CDR3aa: CASSVDGDTQETQYF
abundance: NA; v_gene: TRBV5-6; d_gene: NA; j_gene: TRBJ2-1; CDR3nt: TGTGCCAGCAGCTTCACTAGTCCAAATGAGCAGTTCTTC; CDR3aa: CASSFTSPNEQFF
abundance: NA; v_gene: TRBV4-3; d_gene: TRBD1; j_gene: TRBJ2-1; CDR3nt: TGCGCCAGCAGCCAAGAAAGACAGGGGGGGTTCTACAATGAGCAGTTCTTC; CDR3aa: CASSQERQGGFYNEQFF
abundance: NA; v_gene: TRBV27; d_gene: NA; j_gene: TRBJ2-1; CDR3nt: TGTGCCAGCAGTTTCGGGCAGGGGGGCTACAATGAGCAGTTCTTC; CDR3aa: CASSFGQGGYNEQFF
abundance: NA; v_gene: TRBV5-6; d_gene: NA; j_gene: TRBJ1-5; CDR3nt: TGTGCCAGCAGACGGGGGTTAGAGGGTCAGCCCCAGCATTTT; CDR3aa: CASRRGLEGQPQHF
abundance: NA; v_gene: TRBV7-3; d_gene: TRBD2; j_gene: TRBJ2-6; CDR3nt: TGTGCCAGCAGCCCTGTACGGGGAGGGGCGGCCAACGTCCTGACTTTC; CDR3aa: CASSPVRGGAANVLTF
abundance: NA; v_gene: TRBV6-5; d_gene: NA; j_gene: TRBJ1-1; CDR3nt: TGTGCCAGCAGCTGGGGCAGGGGATTTGAAGCTTTCTTT; CDR3aa: CASSWGRGFEAFF
abundance: NA; v_gene: TRBV7-6; d_gene: TRBD2; j_gene: TRBJ2-1; CDR3nt: TGTGCCAGCAGTCCGGGGGGGACCCACAATGAGCAGTTCTTC; CDR3aa: CASSPGGTHNEQFF
abundance: NA; v_gene: TRBV5-1; d_gene: TRBD1; j_gene: TRBJ2-7; CDR3nt: TGCGCCAGCAGCGGAGGGACAGGGGCCCAAAGGTTTAGCTACGAGCAGTACTTC; CDR3aa: CASSGGTGAQRFSYEQYF
abundance: NA; v_gene: TRBV11-1; d_gene: NA; j_gene: TRBJ2-5; CDR3nt: TGTGCCAGCAGCTCCCGGGCGGAGGGGGAGACCCAGTACTTC; CDR3aa: CASSSRAEGETQYF
abundance: NA; v_gene: TRBV19; d_gene: TRBD1; j_gene: TRBJ2-1; CDR3nt: TGTGCCAGTAGTAACACAGGGGGCAGTTTCGATGAGCAGTTCTTC; CDR3aa: CASSNTGGSFDEQFF
abundance: NA; v_gene: TRBV7-2; d_gene: NA; j_gene: TRBJ1-1; CDR3nt: TGTGCCAGCAGCTTTGGCCGCGGTGAAGCTTTCTTT; CDR3aa: CASSFGRGEAFF
abundance: NA; v_gene: TRBV5-4; d_gene: NA; j_gene: TRBJ2-1; CDR3nt: TGTGCCAGTAGTCAACCCGTCGGGGTGGACAGTGAGCAGTTCTTC; CDR3aa: CASSQPVGVDSEQFF
abundance: NA; v_gene: TRBV7-8; d_gene: NA; j_gene: TRBJ2-2; CDR3nt: TGTGCCAGCATCCAAAAGCAGCGCGGAGCCCAATTACGAAACACCGGGGAGCTGTTTTTT; CDR3aa: CASIQKQRGAQLRNTGELFF
abundance: once; v_gene: TRBV4-3; d_gene: TRBD2; j_gene: TRBJ2-3; CDR3nt: TGCGCCAGCAGCCAAGGGCGGGGGGCCTACACAGATACGCAGTATTTT; CDR3aa: CASSQGRGAYTDTQYF
abundance: NA; v_gene: TRBV12-5; d_gene: TRBD2; j_gene: TRBJ2-1; CDR3nt: TGTGCTAGTGGTCCACTAGCGGGAGGTAATGAGCAGTTCTTC; CDR3aa: CASGPLAGGNEQFF
abundance: NA; v_gene: TRBV4-2; d_gene: NA; j_gene: TRBJ1-3; CDR3nt: TGTGCCAGCAGCCAAGATTGGCGGGGGTCTGGAAACACCATATATTTT; CDR3aa: CASSQDWRGSGNTIYF
abundance: NA; v_gene: TRBV7-2; d_gene: TRBD1; j_gene: TRBJ2-1; CDR3nt: TGTGCCAGCAGCTTAGCGGGGGCCGGGACAGGGTATGGGGAGCAGTTCTTC; CDR3aa: CASSLAGAGTGYGEQFF
abundance: NA; v_gene: TRBV6-1; d_gene: TRBD2; j_gene: TRBJ2-3; CDR3nt: TGTGCCAGCAGTCGAGAGGTAGCGGGGGCAGATACGCAGTATTTT; CDR3aa: CASSREVAGADTQYF
abundance: NA; v_gene: TRBV5-4; d_gene: NA; j_gene: TRBJ1-1; CDR3nt: TGTGCCAGCAGCCGGGGGAGGGCGGTTCCTGAAGCTTTCTTT; CDR3aa: CASSRGRAVPEAFF
abundance: few; v_gene: TRBV2; d_gene: NA; j_gene: TRBJ2-7; CDR3nt: TGTGCCAGCAGTGAAGGGCCCTACGAGCAGTACTTC; CDR3aa: CASSEGPYEQYF
abundance: NA; v_gene: TRBV5-4; d_gene: TRBD1; j_gene: TRBJ2-5; CDR3nt: TGTGCCAGCAGCCGGGACAGGGGACGGGAGACCCAGTACTTC; CDR3aa: CASSRDRGRETQYF
abundance: NA; v_gene: TRBV5-4; d_gene: TRBD1; j_gene: TRBJ1-2; CDR3nt: TGTGCCAGCAGCTTGGGACAGGGCCTCCTCGAGTCCTATGGCTACACCTTC; CDR3aa: CASSLGQGLLESYGYTF
abundance: NA; v_gene: TRBV7-9; d_gene: NA; j_gene: TRBJ2-5; CDR3nt: TGTGCCAGCAGCTACTATGGACAGCCCGTACAAGAGACCCAGTACTTC; CDR3aa: CASSYYGQPVQETQYF
abundance: NA; v_gene: TRBV4-1; d_gene: NA; j_gene: TRBJ1-3; CDR3nt: TGCGCCAGCAGCCAAGGCTCCGGACACAGGAGCTCTGGAAACACCATATATTTT; CDR3aa: CASSQGSGHRSSGNTIYF
abundance: NA; v_gene: TRBV7-2; d_gene: NA; j_gene: TRBJ2-1; CDR3nt: TGTGCCAGCAGCCTCACTAGAGAGCAGTTCTTC; CDR3aa: CASSLTREQFF
abundance: NA; v_gene: TRBV7-9; d_gene: NA; j_gene: TRBJ2-1; CDR3nt: TGTGCCAGCAGCTTAGAATCTCTCGGTAAAAACAATGAGCAGTTCTTC; CDR3aa: CASSLESLGKNNEQFF
abundance: NA; v_gene: TRBV2; d_gene: TRBD1; j_gene: TRBJ2-2; CDR3nt: TGTGCCAGCAGTCCCCGGACAGGGGACACCGGGGAGCTGTTTTTT; CDR3aa: CASSPRTGDTGELFF
abundance: NA; v_gene: TRBV25-1; d_gene: NA; j_gene: TRBJ2-2; CDR3nt: TGTGCCAGCAGTGGGACACGGGCGAACACCGGGGAGCTGTTTTTT; CDR3aa: CASSGTRANTGELFF
abundance: NA; v_gene: TRBV7-2; d_gene: TRBD2; j_gene: TRBJ2-3; CDR3nt: TGTGCCAGCAGCTTAGAGAGACTAGCGGGCACAGATACGCAGTATTTT; CDR3aa: CASSLERLAGTDTQYF
abundance: NA; v_gene: TRBV6-5; d_gene: TRBD1; j_gene: TRBJ1-1; CDR3nt: TGTGCCAGCAGTTACTCACCGCGGGACAGGGAAACTGAAGCTTTCTTT; CDR3aa: CASSYSPRDRETEAFF